A selection of T cell receptor beta chains follows, all from one sample in a study of blood T cells in healthy people across ages. TCRdb re-called the 5' RACE reads with MiXCR, one entry per CDR3 protein. The table shows approximately 490,000 distinct CDR3 sequences, with less than 25% occurring only once. The sample also formed part of further work on T cells of mothers and their children.

The source material was blood. All receptors derive from a boy younger than 18 in good health. CDR3s include the opening cysteine and the closing phenylalanine or tryptophan. A D gene is named only where the DNA matches it firmly. Rows may omit the clone size; those that give it use once, few, many or a size class.

v_gene	abundance	d_gene	j_gene	CDR3nt	CDR3aa
TRBV5-1	few	NA	TRBJ2-7	TGCGCCAGCAGCGCCCCCGGGACCTACGAGCAGTACTTC	CASSAPGTYEQYF
TRBV14	few	NA	TRBJ2-1	TGTGCCAGCAGCCAAGAGTTTCTGAGGGAGAGGGATGAGCAGTTCTTC	CASSQEFLRERDEQFF
TRBV20-1	NA	NA	TRBJ2-4	TGCAGTGCTAGAGATCTGGCTAGCGGAGGGGGCATTCAGTACTTC	CSARDLASGGGIQYF
TRBV12-3/TRBV12-4	few	NA	TRBJ2-1	TGTGCCAGCAGTTACGCAGGCAGTCGGAACAATGAGCAGTTCTTC	CASSYAGSRNNEQFF
TRBV7-2	NA	NA	TRBJ2-5	TGTGCCAGCAGCTATTACGGGCCTGGGGAGACCCAGTACTTC	CASSYYGPGETQYF
TRBV29-1	NA	NA	TRBJ2-2	TGCAGCGTTGCTGAGGGCCCCGGGGAGCTGTTTTTT	CSVAEGPGELFF
TRBV20-1	NA	NA	TRBJ2-7	TGCAGTGCCTCGGTAGGGGAGGCCTACGAGCAGTACTTC	CSASVGEAYEQYF
TRBV7-8	few	NA	TRBJ1-1	TGTGCCAGCAGCTTACCCGGGGGCAGGAACACTGAAGCTTTCTTT	CASSLPGGRNTEAFF
TRBV28	NA	TRBD2	TRBJ2-3	TGTGCCAGCAGTTTGTGGCTAGCGGATGCAGATACGCAGTATTTT	CASSLWLADADTQYF
TRBV5-4	NA	TRBD2	TRBJ2-3	TGTGCCAGCAGCCGTAGCGGGAGCGATACGCAGTATTTT	CASSRSGSDTQYF
TRBV18	NA	TRBD1	TRBJ1-3	TGTGCCAGCTCACCAAACAGACAGGGCTCTGGAAACACCATATATTTT	CASSPNRQGSGNTIYF
TRBV11-2	many	TRBD1	TRBJ2-7	TGTGCCAGCAGTCTCGGACAGGGAACCCCAAAAAGCTACGAGCAGTACTTC	CASSLGQGTPKSYEQYF
TRBV3-1	NA	NA	TRBJ1-2	TGTGCCAGCAGCCAAGATACAGGGATCTATGGCTACACCTTC	CASSQDTGIYGYTF
TRBV29-1	NA	NA	TRBJ1-1	TGCAGCGTTGATCCGGGGAACACTGAAGCTTTCTTT	CSVDPGNTEAFF
TRBV7-6	NA	TRBD2	TRBJ2-2	TGTGCCAGCAGCCTGGGTTGGCTAGCGGGGCCTAAATCCACCGGGGAGCTGTTTTTT	CASSLGWLAGPKSTGELFF
TRBV6-4	few	NA	TRBJ1-2	TGTGCCAGCAGTGAGGGGAGGGACCACTATGGCTACACCTTC	CASSEGRDHYGYTF
TRBV20-1	few	NA	TRBJ2-7	TGCAGTCCAAGGGTGGTGTTCGAGCAGTACTTC	CSPRVVFEQYF
TRBV18	few	TRBD2	TRBJ2-7	TGTGCCAGCTCACCCCTCGAGAATAGCGGGAGGGCGTACGAGCAGTACTTC	CASSPLENSGRAYEQYF
TRBV7-9	NA	NA	TRBJ2-5	TGTGCCAGCAGCTTTCCCCAGGGGGGAATAGAGACCCAGTACTTC	CASSFPQGGIETQYF
TRBV5-1	many	TRBD1	TRBJ2-5	TGCGCCAGCAGCCAGGGGGCGAGAGAGACCCAGTACTTC	CASSQGARETQYF
TRBV28	NA	TRBD2	TRBJ2-7	TGTGCCAGCAGTAGCGGGACCATAAGGGCCTACGAGCAGTACTTC	CASSSGTIRAYEQYF
TRBV9	few	TRBD2	TRBJ2-5	TGTGCCAGCAGCCCCCGGACTAGCGGGAGGTCAGAGACCCAGTACTTC	CASSPRTSGRSETQYF
TRBV9	few	NA	TRBJ1-1	TGTGCCAGCAGCGTAGCGGGGGGGGCTGAAGCTTTCTTT	CASSVAGGAEAFF
TRBV20-1	NA	NA	TRBJ2-7	TGCAGTGCTCCGCGAACAGCAACGGAGCAGTACTTC	CSAPRTATEQYF
TRBV27	few	NA	TRBJ2-5	TGTGCCAGCAGTCCAAGGATTGAATCAGAGACCCAGTACTTC	CASSPRIESETQYF
TRBV5-1	few	NA	TRBJ2-3	TGCGCCAGCAACTACCGATCGGGGGCAGATACGCAGTATTTT	CASNYRSGADTQYF
TRBV27	NA	TRBD2	TRBJ2-3	TGTGCCAGCAGTTTATCCACTAGCGGGAGTGACACAGATACGCAGTATTTT	CASSLSTSGSDTDTQYF
TRBV30	NA	TRBD1	TRBJ1-1	TGTGCCGGAAGCCGGGACAGGGCGAACACTGAAGCTTTCTTT	CAGSRDRANTEAFF
TRBV5-5	NA	NA	TRBJ1-5	TGTGCCAGCAGCTTCCGTCCATGGGCCTACGGCAATCAGCCCCAGCATTTT	CASSFRPWAYGNQPQHF
TRBV9	NA	NA	TRBJ2-1	TGTGCCAGCAGCGTAGGTTGGAGTTTATCCTACAATGAGCAGTTCTTC	CASSVGWSLSYNEQFF
TRBV27	NA	NA	TRBJ2-2	TGTGCCAGCAGTCCATCCGCAGGTCCGTACACCGGGGAGCTGTTTTTT	CASSPSAGPYTGELFF
TRBV20-1	NA	NA	TRBJ1-4	TGCAGCGCCACCGAGGGGGGTTCGGGAACTAATGAAAAACTGTTTTTT	CSATEGGSGTNEKLFF
TRBV7-3	NA	TRBD1	TRBJ2-3	TGTGCCAGCAGCTTAGGAGAGGGGGCGAATACGCAGTATTTT	CASSLGEGANTQYF
TRBV4-1	few	TRBD2	TRBJ2-7	TGCGCCAGCAGCCACACAGCGGGAGGGTTCGAGCAGTACTTC	CASSHTAGGFEQYF
TRBV12-3/TRBV12-4	NA	NA	TRBJ2-7	TGTGCCAGCAGTACAGGGCCCACCTACGAGCAGTACTTC	CASSTGPTYEQYF
TRBV11-2	NA	NA	TRBJ2-7	TGTGCCAGCAGCCACTCGTCAGGGGGCAGCGGGGAGTACTTC	CASSHSSGGSGEYF
TRBV2	NA	NA	TRBJ2-2	TGTGCCAGCAGTGCCTATAGGGCCAGCGGGGAGCTGTTTTTT	CASSAYRASGELFF
TRBV14	few	NA	TRBJ1-6	TGTGCCAGCAGCCAAGATCACCGTAGGGGTTCACCCCTCCACTTT	CASSQDHRRGSPLHF
TRBV6-4	many	NA	TRBJ2-6	TGTGCCAGCAGTGACGGCGGGACTGGGGCCAACGTCCTGACTTTC	CASSDGGTGANVLTF
TRBV20-1	NA	TRBD1	TRBJ1-1	TGCAGGGCTAGAGCCGCAGGGGGCACTGAAGCTTTCTTT	CRARAAGGTEAFF